The clone carrying this T cell receptor beta chain showed up just once. The antigen remains unidentified. Per the germline V gene, CDR1 is KGHSH and CDR2 is LQKENI. The V end was cut by 3 bases, the J end by 4 bases, with 18 bases between. This CDR3 has 16 residues. This record comes from a study of graft-versus-host responses after intestinal transplantation. Study-level information: Induction using anti-thymocyte globulin, followed by tacrolimus and steroids for roughly 3 years, was given to all recipients.

Study findings and constraints: An association linked early post-transplant HvG declines with peak circulating GvH clone levels.

Assay: immunoSEQ multiplex PCR; the TCRdb copy retains only in-frame clones and omits some. The data hold some 140,000 clones, with 85% to 95% observed a single time. The chain links TRBV18 to TRBJ2-5, with a tentative D call TRBD1 (6 bases). Sequencing was performed on unstimulated CD4+ T cells sorted from spleen or lymph node cells, taken before intestinal transplant. This TCR came from a human donor who received an intestinal transplant. The CDR3 DNA is TGTGCCAGCTCACCCCCGGGACATGTTTTCCCAGAGACCCAGTACTTC. This gives the protein CASSPPGHVFPETQYF.